This section outlines one T cell receptor (beta chain) sequence together with its context. Its antigen remains undetermined. Base-call qualities are not available, and no considerably larger clone is one nucleotide away. Library preparation used 5' RACE. These reads were obtained on an Illumina HiSeq 2000. Template switching introduced a universal primer binding site; the final cDNA contained a unique molecular identifier, enabling accurate counting of TCR cDNA molecules. First-strand cDNA for TCR alpha and beta chains was synthesized from specific primers in the conserved constant-segment region. Each cDNA library was double barcoded, with a SMART-Mk sample barcode plus Illumina barcodes, to control for contamination. Two successive PCR steps introduced TruSeq adapter sequences along with Illumina sample barcodes. TCR alpha and beta cDNA libraries were sequenced on the Illumina HiSeq platform with custom primers. From the authors' description of their analysis: Unique molecular identifiers were extracted from raw reads with MiGEC, and CDR3 positions were determined with MiXCR. For each individual, recombination models were inferred using an EM algorithm with the repgenHMM and IGoR tools. Shared clonotypes were analyzed with the tcR package in R, and sharing was normalized by the product of cloneset sizes. Out-of-frame nonproductive sequences were analyzed to study raw recombination free of thymic and clonal selection effects. TCRdb ran its own pipeline on the public reads, namely fastp trimming at Q25 and MiXCR clone calling, and kept in-frame beta chains. Each entry is one CDR3 protein sequence, shown with its most common DNA and genes. Clone size and V and J calls follow TCRdb, not the original study. The sample data list about 220,000 distinct CDR3 sequences, and around 6.5% of these were observed just once. The ten largest make up roughly 15% of the sample.

The data belong to a study of identical twins (dated by TCRdb to 2016 to 2017). In terms of the full investigation: The study deep-sequenced TCR alpha and beta repertoires from monozygotic twins, unrelated adults of various ages and cord blood to test whether fetal clonotypes persist. To rule out contamination, the twin experiments were replicated at different times with different library preparation protocols.

General findings and caveats noted by the study authors: The excess sharing between twins in beta out-of-frame sequences was weaker because fewer shared sequences reduced the signal-to-noise ratio. Abundant cord blood beta clonotypes had fewer insertions, young adult naive repertoires showed a similar but weaker trend, and memory repertoires showed no such trend. Invariant T cells such as MAIT and iNKT could partly confound zero-insertion analyses, although diverse VJ usage argued against such confounding for most clonotypes. Because the same donors could not be followed over many years, conclusions were based on cross-sectional statistical analysis. Out-of-frame TCR alpha sharing in monozygotic twins was systematically underestimated by recombination models, whereas sharing between unrelated individuals was in agreement with the recombination models. Compared with coincidental sharing between unrelated individuals, out-of-frame TCR alpha sequences shared between twins showed an excess of sequences with low generation probability.

Every donor was a healthy Caucasian. The twin cohort consisted of three pairs of female monozygotic twins, all aged roughly 18 to 29 years. CD4+ and CD8+ T cell populations were isolated with positive isolation kits from Invitrogen. CDR1 and CDR2 (LGHNA, YSLEER) derive from the germline V gene. Measured from the cysteine to the phenylalanine, the CDR3 is 14 residues long. Only the CDR3 DNA stays, 42 bases, in frame from base 1. V lost 1 base and J lost 4 bases; the stretch between them is 10 bases long. Separately, the same data were catalogued under a study of T cells expressing NK-cell markers. That second report states: TCR beta-chain repertoires were profiled in sorted CD3+CD56+NKG2C+, CD3+CD56+NKG2C- and CD3+CD56-NKG2C+ T-cell subsets from eight donors. Among the eight sequenced donors, only one was HCMV-seronegative, while the other seven were HCMV-seropositive. To restrict sorting to alphabetaTCR-expressing T cells, an anti-gammadeltaTCR antibody was added in several experiments. For six donors, the dominant CD3+CD56+NKG2C+ clonotypes were among the top 10 CD8+ clonotypes and accounted for 1.0-7.0% of CD8+ T cells. Those dominant clonotypes were again the most abundant among CD3+CD56-NKG2C+ cells in a few donors, at about 25-60.1%. Whether the expanded NKG2C-expressing T cell clones were specific for HCMV antigens remained unclear. Randomly selected healthy volunteers, three men and five women, were used as the eight sequenced donors. To determine HCMV serostatus, a commercial ELISA kit was used to detect HCMV-specific IgG in serum. MIGEC handled demultiplexing of the reads and grouping by UMI, while MiTCR was used to assemble and quantify clonotypes. To remove erroneous sequences, TCR cDNA sequences were retained only when supported by two or more reads. Downstream repertoire analysis used the tcR package, and clonotypes were matched across fractions by CDR3 nucleotide sequence plus V segment. VDJmatch was used to annotate antigen specificity against VDJdb, with one amino acid substitution in CDR3 permitted.

Sequenced sample: CD8+ T cells sorted from blood. This sequence was found in a woman younger than 35 in good health. The chain links TRBV4-3 with TRBJ1-1; confidence is insufficient to name the D gene. The sequence in DNA is TGCGCCAGCAGCCAAGCCCCGTTGGGCACTGAAGCTTTCTTT. The translation is CASSQAPLGTEAFF.